One and the same sample provided the 20 T cell receptor beta chains below, sequenced in a study of blood T cell repertoires in COVID-19. Measured with immunoSEQ multiplex PCR; TCRdb has only the in-frame clones, and not every one. The repertoire includes a few hundred thousand clones, about nine tenths of them detected once, and under 3% sits in the top ten. The sample comprised peripheral blood. These receptors were taken from a person in their late teens or twenties with COVID-19, enrolled during active disease.

J is TRBJ2-7 and V is TRBV19; 11 positions match TRBD2. This CDR3 has 14 amino acids. CDR1 is LNHDA and CDR2 is SQIVND in the germline V gene (reference sequence). V trimming: 5 bases; J trimming: 2 bases; junction bases outside the gene matches: 2. CDR3 sequence: CASSSLAGAYEQYF. As DNA, the CDR3 is TGTGCCAGTAGTTCACTAGCGGGAGCCTACGAGCAGTACTTC.

The chain joins TRBV7-2 to TRBJ2-2; no definite D call. Per the germline V gene, CDR1 is SGHTA and CDR2 is FQGNSA. V was clipped by 5 bases and J by 2 bases, with 6 bases between them. The CDR3 loop spans 13 amino acids. The CDR3 protein is CASSRYNTGELFF. The CDR3 DNA sequence: TGTGCCAGCAGCCGGTATAACACCGGGGAGCTGTTTTTT.

This chain links TRBV27 with TRBJ2-7; a possible D gene is TRBD2 (6 bases). The CDR3 length is 16 residues. V dropped 2 bases and J dropped 2 bases, with 16 bases sitting between them. In germline, CDR1 is MNHEY, CDR2 SMNVEV (reference sequence). The CDR3 bases are TGTGCCAGCAGTTTACTCCACCCTGGGGGGACCTACGAGCAGTACTTC. It translates to CASSLLHPGGTYEQYF.

This chain connects TRBV6-2 or TRBV6-3 to TRBJ1-1; the D is unclear. The CDR3 covers 14 residues. Trimming removed 4 bases from V and 0 bases from J, with 9 bases in between. CDR1 is MNHEY, CDR2 SVGEGT, per germline. The CDR3 here is CASSSQPVNTEAFF. The DNA of the CDR3 is TGTGCCAGCAGTTCCCAACCAGTGAACACTGAAGCTTTCTTT.

The chain recombines TRBV24-1 with TRBJ1-5, with D tentatively TRBD1 (5 bases). CDR3 length: 12 residues. Trimming shortened V by 2 bases and J by 7 bases, and 5 bases separated the two germline ends. Germline CDR1 reads KGHDR; CDR2 reads SFDVKD. CDR3 nucleotides: TGTGCCACCAGTGATTGGGGCCAGCCCCAGCATTTT. It codes for CATSDWGQPQHF.

The chain recombines TRBV20-1 with TRBJ1-4, with TRBD1 matching 7 bases. The CDR3 loop spans 11 amino acids. Trimming took 8 bases from V and 8 from J; bases not matched to a gene: 5. CDR1 is DFQATT and CDR2 is SNEGSKA in the germline V gene (reference sequence). CDR3 protein: CSTGVGEKLFF. The CDR3 bases are TGCAGTACAGGGGTTGGGGAAAAACTGTTTTTT.

As concerns this clone: The sample contains more than one DNA sequence encoding this CDR3. The J gene is TRBJ2-7, the V gene TRBV12-3 or TRBV12-4, with 9 bases matching TRBD2. This CDR3 comprises 13 residues. With 6 bases clipped from V and 2 bases from J, the junction kept 2 bases outside the gene matches. CDR3 amino acids: CASSSSGTYEQYF. The CDR3 DNA sequence: TGTGCCAGCAGCTCTAGCGGGACCTACGAGCAGTACTTC.

The genes are TRBV29-1 and TRBJ2-5, with D perhaps matching TRBD2 (6 bases). The length of the CDR3 is 13 residues. Trimming shortened V by 0 bases and J by 7 bases, and 12 bases separated the two germline ends. Germline V gives CDR1 SQVTM, CDR2 ANQGSEA. In DNA form, the CDR3 reads TGCAGCGTTGAAGAGGACTATGAGGGGACCCAGTACTTC. Translation: CSVEEDYEGTQYF.

The chain couples TRBV2 to TRBJ2-7; D is possibly TRBD2 (6 bases). Looked up from germline, CDR1 is SNHLY and CDR2 is FYNNEI. The CDR3 runs to 17 residues. V was trimmed by 5 bases and J by 3 bases, leaving 23 bases between them. In nucleotides, the CDR3 is TGTGCCAGCAGTCGCCCCGTGGGTAGCGGAAATCTCTACGAGCAGTACTTC. Translated: CASSRPVGSGNLYEQYF.

The V gene is TRBV7-3, the J gene TRBJ1-1; unclear D gene. The V end was cut by 3 bases, the J end by 2 bases, with 7 bases between. Germline CDR1 is SGHTA and CDR2 is FQGTGA. The CDR3 has 13 residues. The CDR3, as DNA: TGTGCCAGCAGCTTCGGTGAAAACACTGAAGCTTTCTTT. Amino acid sequence: CASSFGENTEAFF.

The chain employs TRBV9 and TRBJ2-5, with a tentative D call TRBD2 (6 bases). The CDR3 has 16 residues. Between the trimmed V and J ends, which lost 4 bases and 1 base, there was a span of 17 bases. Per germline, CDR1 SGDLS and CDR2 YYNGEE. CDR3: CASSPRRASSQETQYF. The CDR3 coding sequence is TGTGCCAGCAGCCCAAGGAGGGCTAGCAGCCAAGAGACCCAGTACTTC.

The chain uses TRBV27 and TRBJ1-2; 9 nucleotides line up with TRBD1. The CDR3 runs to 14 residues. The V gene end was trimmed by 4 bases and the J gene end by 5 bases; junction bases not matched to a gene: 5. CDR1 MNHEY and CDR2 SMNVEV come from the germline V gene (reference sequence). The CDR3 nucleotides read TGTGCCAGCAGTTGGACAGGGGAAGGGTATGGCTACACCTTC. Protein: CASSWTGEGYGYTF.

The gene calls are TRBV5-1 and TRBJ1-4; 8 bases align to TRBD1. The CDR3 extends over 15 amino acids. CDR1 and CDR2 (germline): SGHRS, YFSETQ. V dropped 2 bases and J dropped 5; count of bases not matched to a gene: 5. The chain's CDR3 is CASSLGTGGNEKLFF. Here the CDR3 DNA reads TGCGCCAGCAGCTTAGGGACAGGAGGAAATGAAAAACTGTTTTTT.

The rearrangement joins TRBV19 to TRBJ1-4; 7 bases are shared with TRBD1. V shed 5 bases, J shed 8 bases, and the junction held 17 bases outside the gene matches. Per germline, CDR1 LNHDA and CDR2 SQIVND (reference sequence). The CDR3 has 17 residues. The CDR3 loop is CASSQQGSAFGGEKLFF. In DNA, the CDR3 is TGTGCCAGTAGTCAACAGGGGAGTGCGTTCGGAGGCGAAAAACTGTTTTTT.

The rearrangement links TRBV5-1 to TRBJ1-4, with unresolved D. V lost 6 bases to trimming and J lost 0 bases, with 12 bases between them. Germline V lookup: CDR1 SGHRS, CDR2 YFSETQ. The CDR3 runs to 15 residues. The DNA for the CDR3 is TGCGCCAGCACCCCCTTTCCGGCAACTAATGAAAAACTGTTTTTT. It translates to CASTPFPATNEKLFF.

This clone has just one count. The CDR3 sequence: CASSREQGAGAKNIQYF. CDR3 nucleotide sequence: TGTGCCAGTAGTAGGGAACAGGGGGCCGGGGCCAAAAACATTCAGTACTTC. V usage is TRBV19 and J usage is TRBJ2-4; TRBD1 matches at 9 bases. The CDR3 is 17 amino acids. Germline CDR1 is LNHDA and CDR2 is SQIVND (reference sequence). The junction had 8 bases not matched to a gene; V was cut back by 4 bases and J by 1 base.

V and J are TRBV3-1 (or the pseudogene TRBV3-2) and TRBJ2-7, with unresolved D. Germline V gives CDR1 LGHDT, CDR2 YNNKEL (reference sequence). The CDR3 extends over 14 amino acids. The germline V and J ends were trimmed by 4 bases and 5 bases, with 15 bases remaining between them. The CDR3 reads CASSPSPSQNEQYF. The CDR3 bases are TGTGCCAGCAGCCCTTCTCCGAGCCAAAACGAGCAGTACTTC.

The rearrangement uses TRBV5-1 and TRBJ2-5; TRBD1 might be the D (5 bases). The V gene lost 0 bases and the J gene lost 3 bases, with 9 bases spanning the gap. Germline V gene lookup returns CDR1 SGHRS and CDR2 YFSETQ. This CDR3 has 14 residues. CDR3 coding DNA: TGCGCCAGCAGCTTGGGCCAGGGAAAAGAGACCCAGTACTTC. It is translated as CASSLGQGKETQYF. Filled out from reference TRBV5-1 and TRBJ2-5, the complete variable domain reads KAGVTQTPRYLIKTRGQQVTLSCSPISGHRSVSWYQQTPGQGLQFLFEYFSETQRNKGNFPGRFSGRQFSNSRSEMNVSTLELGDSALYLCASSLGQGKETQYFGPGTRLLVL.

This sequence joins TRBV6-5 and TRBJ1-2; no clear D gene. The V gene's germline CDR1 is MNHEY and CDR2 SVGAGI. V was clipped by 7 bases and J by 8 bases, with 17 bases between them. CDR3 size: 13 residues. DNA of the CDR3: TGTGCCAGCACCAACCGGGGTTCGGACGGCTACACCTTC. Its protein product is CASTNRGSDGYTF.

The CDR3 coding sequence is TGTGCCAGCAGCCAAGATATTTACGCCGGGACAGCTAATGAAAAACTGTTTTTT. It is translated as CASSQDIYAGTANEKLFF. The chain is built from TRBV3-1 (or the pseudogene TRBV3-2) and TRBJ1-4; 7 nucleotides match TRBD1. Germline V gene lookup returns CDR1 LGHDT and CDR2 YNNKEL (reference sequence). V trimming: 0 bases; J trimming: 3 bases; junction bases outside the gene matches: 10. CDR3 length equals 18 residues.